This T cell receptor (beta chain) stems from a study of blood T cells in healthy people across ages. Total RNA extraction produced at least 5.5 micrograms (per sample) for the study. There are a few counts of this clonotype. J gave up 1 base and V 4 bases, and 11 bases lay outside the gene matches. Germline loops: CDR1 MNHEY, CDR2 SMNVEV (reference sequence). The CDR3 length is 19 residues. The use of a sample-barcoded 5' primer and a J-beta primer mix characterized a second PCR of about 7 to 12 cycles. Via MiXCR, TCRdb re-called the 5' RACE reads, giving one row per CDR3 protein. The top ten clones hold approximately 19% of a sample with over a million distinct CDR3 sequences, roughly 45% of them seen once.

Sample: blood. The chain is built from TRBV27 and TRBJ2-1; 12 positions agree with TRBD2. The TCR originated in a woman aged 60-75 years in good health. CDR3 nucleotide sequence: TGTGCCAGCAGTTCCACTCCGACTAGCGGGGGTACATCCTACAATGAGCAGTTCTTC. It yields the protein CASSSTPTSGGTSYNEQFF.